This T cell receptor (beta chain) was sequenced in a study of blood T cells in healthy people across ages. This CDR3 spans 12 amino acids. CDR1 and CDR2 (germline): GTSNPN, SVGIG (reference sequence). V lost 3 bases to trimming and J lost 8 bases, with 13 bases between them. The second PCR ran roughly 7 to 12 cycles with a sample-barcoded 5' primer and J-beta primers. Each CDR3 protein is one row after TCRdb ran MiXCR on the 5' RACE reads. Here the sample spans 1.5 million to 1.9 million distinct CDR3 sequences, approximately 42% being singletons. The chain joins TRBV30 to TRBJ1-2, with D unclear. The TCR comes from a woman between 18 and 29 years old in good health. Sequenced: blood. The DNA of the CDR3 is TGTGCCTGGAGCGGCCCTTTGCAGGGCTACACCTTC. Protein product: CAWSGPLQGYTF. Variable domain in full (rest from reference TRBV30 and TRBJ1-2): SQTIHQWPATLVQPVGSPLSLECTVEGTSNPNLYWYRQAAGRGLQLLFYSVGIGQISSEVPQNLSASRPQDRQFILSSKKLLLSDSGFYLCAWSGPLQGYTFGSGTRLTVV.